This is a list of T cell receptor beta chains from one sample in a study of blood T cells in healthy people across ages. In TCRdb, the 5' RACE reads were re-called with MiXCR into one record per CDR3 protein. The top ten clones hold 0.65% to 0.95% of a sample with roughly 1 million distinct CDR3 sequences, roughly a quarter of them seen once. These records were also assigned to another study, of T cells of mothers and their children.

The sample taken for sequencing was blood. These receptors came from a girl aged 2 to 9 in good health. Each CDR3 is given with its conserved first and last residue. A D gene is named only where the DNA matches it firmly. Not every row has a clone size; where given, it reads once, few, many or a size class.

TRBV11-2	.	TRBJ1-3	.	TGTGCCAGCAGCTTAGGACTATCGACAGCTGGAAACACCATATATTTT	CASSLGLSTAGNTIYF
TRBV6-2/TRBV6-3	TRBD2	TRBJ2-7	.	TGTGCCAGCAGCTTCTTGCTACTAGCGGGAGTGTACCCCTACGAGCAGTACTTC	CASSFLLLAGVYPYEQYF
TRBV14	.	TRBJ2-2	few	TGTGCCAGCAGCCAAGATGTCTCCTCCGGGGAGCTGTTTTTT	CASSQDVSSGELFF
TRBV5-1	TRBD2	TRBJ2-5	once	TGCGCCAGCAGCTCCTACGGACTAGCCGAGACCCAGTACTTC	CASSSYGLAETQYF
TRBV6-5	.	TRBJ1-6	.	TGTGCCAGCAGTTACGGGGGTTTTAATTCACCCCTCCACTTT	CASSYGGFNSPLHF
TRBV29-1	.	TRBJ1-1	.	TGCAGCGTTCTTGTGGAAAGGGGCACTGAAGCTTTCTTT	CSVLVERGTEAFF
TRBV4-3	.	TRBJ2-1	.	TGCGCCAGCAGCCAAGATGTCGGATTAGGCGAGCAGTTCTTC	CASSQDVGLGEQFF
TRBV11-2	TRBD1	TRBJ2-5	many	TGTGCCAGCAGCTTAAGTACGCCGGGACAGGGCTATGAGACCCAGTACTTC	CASSLSTPGQGYETQYF
TRBV7-2	TRBD1	TRBJ2-1	few	TGTGCCAGCAGTTTACAGGGGGCGCTCCACAATGAGCAGTTCTTC	CASSLQGALHNEQFF
TRBV7-9	.	TRBJ1-2	many	TGTGCCAGCAGCCGCCCCGACGAGGACAGCCACACCTTC	CASSRPDEDSHTF
TRBV5-6	.	TRBJ1-1	few	TGTGCCAGCAGCTTGGCCAAGGACATCGAAGCTTTCTTT	CASSLAKDIEAFF
TRBV4-1	TRBD1	TRBJ2-6	few	TGCGCCAGCAGCCATAGACAGGGAATAGTACCTGGGGCCAACGTCCTGACTTTC	CASSHRQGIVPGANVLTF
TRBV29-1	.	TRBJ2-7	few	TGCAGCATCACGGGGAGTAGGAATCCCTACGAGCAGTACTTC	CSITGSRNPYEQYF
TRBV28	.	TRBJ2-3	.	TGTGCCAGCAGTCATGACAGGTTAGAGAGGGATACGCAGTATTTT	CASSHDRLERDTQYF
TRBV4-2	TRBD2	TRBJ2-1	.	TGTGCCAGCAGCCCCAACCTCGTGGGAGGGTCCTACAATGAGCAGTTCTTC	CASSPNLVGGSYNEQFF
TRBV10-3	.	TRBJ2-7	.	TGTGCCATCAGTGAAGTCTGGGCATCAAAAGAGTACGAGCAGTACTTC	CAISEVWASKEYEQYF
TRBV5-1	TRBD2	TRBJ2-1	.	TGCGCCAGCAAGGAGACTAGCGGGAGGGCCTCTTACAATGAGCAGTTCTTC	CASKETSGRASYNEQFF
TRBV12-3/TRBV12-4	.	TRBJ2-1	few	TGTGCCAGCAGTTTAGATGGTCAGGCCCACGGTAGCGCTTCTCCCTACAATGAGCAGTTCTTC	CASSLDGQAHGSASPYNEQFF
TRBV7-9	TRBD2	TRBJ2-2	.	TGTGCCAGCAGCCCTCAGCGGGGGGGCCGCATCGGGGAGCTGTTTTTT	CASSPQRGGRIGELFF
TRBV6-6	.	TRBJ1-1	.	TGTGCCATCAAACCGAGGAACACTGAAGCTTTCTTT	CAIKPRNTEAFF
TRBV28	TRBD1	TRBJ1-1	few	TGTGCCAGCAGTAAAGGGGGCCCGAACACTGAAGCTTTCTTT	CASSKGGPNTEAFF
TRBV29-1	.	TRBJ2-5	few	TGCAGCGCTCGAGCTGGGGGCACGGAAGCCCAGTACTTC	CSARAGGTEAQYF
TRBV7-6	.	TRBJ1-3	.	TGTGCCAGCAGCCTTGACAGTCTGCCTGGGAACACCATATATTTT	CASSLDSLPGNTIYF
TRBV7-9	TRBD1	TRBJ1-4	.	TGTGCCAGCAGCTTCGACAGGGCAACTAATGAAAAACTGTTTTTT	CASSFDRATNEKLFF
TRBV7-9	TRBD2	TRBJ2-1	.	TGTGCCAGCAGCCGAATCCCGACTAGCGGGGGAAACAATGAGCAGTTCTTC	CASSRIPTSGGNNEQFF
TRBV7-8	TRBD1	TRBJ2-2	.	TGTGCCAGCAGCTTAGCGGGATCCGGGACAGGGAACACCGGGGAGCTGTTTTTT	CASSLAGSGTGNTGELFF
TRBV5-6	.	TRBJ1-4	.	TGTGCCAGCACCCTCTCGCTGTTTTTT	CASTLSLFF
TRBV2	.	TRBJ1-1	few	TGTGCCAGCAGTGTTGCGAACACTGAAGCTTTCTTT	CASSVANTEAFF